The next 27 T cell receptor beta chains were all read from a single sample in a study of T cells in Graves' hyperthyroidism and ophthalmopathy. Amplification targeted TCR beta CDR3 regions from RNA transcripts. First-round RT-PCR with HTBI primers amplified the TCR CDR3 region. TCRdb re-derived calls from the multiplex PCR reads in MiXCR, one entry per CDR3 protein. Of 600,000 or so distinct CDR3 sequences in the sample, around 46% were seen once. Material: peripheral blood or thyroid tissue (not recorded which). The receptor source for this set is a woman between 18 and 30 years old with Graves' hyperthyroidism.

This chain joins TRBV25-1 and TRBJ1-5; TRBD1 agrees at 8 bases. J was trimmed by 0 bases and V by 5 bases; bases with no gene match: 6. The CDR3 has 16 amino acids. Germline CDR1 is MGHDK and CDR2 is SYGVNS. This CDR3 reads CASSSWTGNSNQPQHF. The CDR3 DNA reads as TGTGCCAGCAGTTCATGGACAGGGAATAGCAATCAGCCCCAGCATTTT.

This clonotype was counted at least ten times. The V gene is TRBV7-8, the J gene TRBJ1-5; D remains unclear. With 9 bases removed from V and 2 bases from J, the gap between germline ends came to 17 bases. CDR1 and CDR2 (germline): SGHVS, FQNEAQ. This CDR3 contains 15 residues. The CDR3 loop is CASSATGGGNQPQHF. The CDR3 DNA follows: TGTGCCAGTAGTGCGACCGGTGGTGGCAATCAGCCCCAGCATTTT.

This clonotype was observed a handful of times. CDR3 amino acids: CASSADPQADTEAFF. For the CDR3, the DNA is TGTGCCAGCAGTGCCGACCCCCAAGCGGACACTGAAGCTTTCTTT. This rearrangement joins TRBV2 to TRBJ1-1; D not resolved. In germline, CDR1 is SNHLY, CDR2 FYNNEI. The length of the CDR3 is 15 residues. V lost 4 bases, J lost 3 bases, and 15 bases lay in between.

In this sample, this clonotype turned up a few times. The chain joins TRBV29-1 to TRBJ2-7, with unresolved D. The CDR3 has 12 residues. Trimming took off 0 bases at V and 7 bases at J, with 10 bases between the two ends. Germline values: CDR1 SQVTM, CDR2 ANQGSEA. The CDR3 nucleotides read TGCAGCGTTGAAGACTCCGGGTGGGAGCAGTACTTC. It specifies CSVEDSGWEQYF.

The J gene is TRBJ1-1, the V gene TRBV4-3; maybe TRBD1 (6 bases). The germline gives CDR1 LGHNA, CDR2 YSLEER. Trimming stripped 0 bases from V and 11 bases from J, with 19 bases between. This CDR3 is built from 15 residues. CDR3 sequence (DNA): TGCGCCAGCAGCCAAGATACCGGTCAGGGGCGTGGGGCTTTCTTT. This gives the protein CASSQDTGQGRGAFF.

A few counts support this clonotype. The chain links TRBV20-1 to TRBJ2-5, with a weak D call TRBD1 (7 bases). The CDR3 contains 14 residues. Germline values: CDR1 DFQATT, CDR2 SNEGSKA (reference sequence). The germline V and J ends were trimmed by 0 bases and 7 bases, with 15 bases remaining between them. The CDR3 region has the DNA TGCAGTGCTAGAGATCGGACAGGAGGGGGGACCCAGTACTTC. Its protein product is CSARDRTGGGTQYF.

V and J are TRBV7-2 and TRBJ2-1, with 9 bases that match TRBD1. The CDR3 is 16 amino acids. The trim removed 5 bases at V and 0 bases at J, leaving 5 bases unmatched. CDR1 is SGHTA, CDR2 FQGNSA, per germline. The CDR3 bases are TGTGCCAGCAGCGTAGGGACAGGGTCCTCCTACAATGAGCAGTTCTTC. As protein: CASSVGTGSSYNEQFF. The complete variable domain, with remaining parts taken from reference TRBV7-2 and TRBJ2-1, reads GAGVSQSPSNKVTEKGKDVELRCDPISGHTALYWYRQSLGQGLEFLIYFQGNSAPDKSGLPSDRFSAERTGGSVSTLTIQRTQQEDSAVYLCASSVGTGSSYNEQFFGPGTRLTVL.

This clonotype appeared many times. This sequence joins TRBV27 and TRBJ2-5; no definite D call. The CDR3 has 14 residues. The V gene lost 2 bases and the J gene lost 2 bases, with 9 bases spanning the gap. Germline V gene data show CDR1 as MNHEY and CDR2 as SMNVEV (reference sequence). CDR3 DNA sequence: TGTGCCAGCAGTTTACAGTCAGAACAAGAGACCCAGTACTTC. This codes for CASSLQSEQETQYF.

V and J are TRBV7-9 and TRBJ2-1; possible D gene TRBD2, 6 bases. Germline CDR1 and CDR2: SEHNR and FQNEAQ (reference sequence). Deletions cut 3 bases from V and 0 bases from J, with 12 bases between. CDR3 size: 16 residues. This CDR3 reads CASSFGGTSSYNEQFF. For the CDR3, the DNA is TGTGCCAGCAGCTTTGGCGGGACGAGCTCCTACAATGAGCAGTTCTTC.

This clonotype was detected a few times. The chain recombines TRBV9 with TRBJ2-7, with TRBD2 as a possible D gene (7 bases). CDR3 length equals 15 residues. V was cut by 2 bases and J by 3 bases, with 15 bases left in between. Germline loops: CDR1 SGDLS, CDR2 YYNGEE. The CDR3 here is CASSVSSGGGYEQYF. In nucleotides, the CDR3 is TGTGCCAGCAGCGTCTCTAGCGGAGGGGGCTACGAGCAGTACTTC.

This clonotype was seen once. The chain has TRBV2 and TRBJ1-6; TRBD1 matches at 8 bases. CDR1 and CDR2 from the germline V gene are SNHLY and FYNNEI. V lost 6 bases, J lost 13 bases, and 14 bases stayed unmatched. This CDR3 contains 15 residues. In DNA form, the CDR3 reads TGTGCCAGCAGGGACGGACAGGGAGGAGGTCAGCCCCTCCACTTT. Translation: CASRDGQGGGQPLHF.

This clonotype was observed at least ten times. As DNA, the CDR3 is TGTGCCACCAGCAGAGACAGGACAGCCGTCACCCTCCACTTT. Its translation: CATSRDRTAVTLHF. The chain uses TRBV15 and TRBJ1-6, with D possibly TRBD1 on 6 matching bases. Germline CDR1 and CDR2: LNHNV and YYDKDF (reference sequence). V lost 0 bases, J lost 14 bases, and 14 bases lay in between. The CDR3 length is 14 residues.

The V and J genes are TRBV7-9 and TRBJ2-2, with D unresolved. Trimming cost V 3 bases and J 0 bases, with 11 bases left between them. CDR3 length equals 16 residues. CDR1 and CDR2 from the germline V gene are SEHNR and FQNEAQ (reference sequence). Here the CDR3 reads CASSFRPAPNTGELFF. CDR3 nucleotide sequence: TGTGCCAGCAGCTTTCGGCCAGCGCCGAACACCGGGGAGCTGTTTTTT.

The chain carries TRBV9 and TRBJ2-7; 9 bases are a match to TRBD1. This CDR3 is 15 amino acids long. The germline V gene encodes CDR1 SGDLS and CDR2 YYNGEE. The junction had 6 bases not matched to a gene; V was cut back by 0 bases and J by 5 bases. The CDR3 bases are TGTGCCAGCAGCGTAGCGAAACAGGGGGCACACGAGCAGTACTTC. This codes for CASSVAKQGAHEQYF.

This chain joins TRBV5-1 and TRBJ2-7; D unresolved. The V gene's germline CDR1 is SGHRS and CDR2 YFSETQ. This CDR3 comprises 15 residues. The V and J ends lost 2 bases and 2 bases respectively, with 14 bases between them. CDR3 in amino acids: CASSFRQSTTYEQYF. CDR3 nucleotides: TGCGCCAGCAGCTTTCGGCAGAGTACTACCTACGAGCAGTACTTC.

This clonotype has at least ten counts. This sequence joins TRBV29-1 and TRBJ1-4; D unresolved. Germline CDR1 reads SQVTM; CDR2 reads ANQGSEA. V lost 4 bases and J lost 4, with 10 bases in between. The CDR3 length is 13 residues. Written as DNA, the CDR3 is TGCAGCGTTGGTCTGGGCCTTAATGAAAAACTGTTTTTT. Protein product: CSVGLGLNEKLFF.

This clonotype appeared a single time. Here the CDR3 DNA reads TGTGCCATCAGTGAGACAGGGGAGCCCCAGCATTTT. It is translated as CAISETGEPQHF. V gene TRBV10-3 combines with J gene TRBJ1-5; TRBD1 agrees at 7 bases. This CDR3 region has 12 residues. The junction had 0 bases not matched to a gene; V was cut back by 2 bases and J by 8 bases. In germline, CDR1 is ENHRY, CDR2 SYGVKD.

DNA for the CDR3: TGTGCCAGCACCTCGATGGGAGAGGCTCCCTATTTT. It translates to CASTSMGEAPYF. The V call is TRBV25-1, the J call TRBJ2-3; a weak D match, TRBD2 (5 bases). Looked up from germline, CDR1 is MGHDK and CDR2 is SYGVNS. The CDR3 totals 12 residues. V gave up 7 bases and J gave up 15 bases, with 20 bases separating them.

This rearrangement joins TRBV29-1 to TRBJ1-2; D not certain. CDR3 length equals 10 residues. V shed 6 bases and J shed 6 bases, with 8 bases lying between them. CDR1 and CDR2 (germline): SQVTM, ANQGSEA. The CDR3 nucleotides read TGCAGCGTGCGGCCGCATGGCTACACCTTC. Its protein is CSVRPHGYTF.

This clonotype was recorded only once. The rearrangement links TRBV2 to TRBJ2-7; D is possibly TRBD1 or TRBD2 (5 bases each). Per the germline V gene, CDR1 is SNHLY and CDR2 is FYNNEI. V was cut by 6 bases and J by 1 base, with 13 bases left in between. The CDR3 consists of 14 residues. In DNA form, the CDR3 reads TGTGCCAGCAGGGGGGACGGAAATTCCTACGAGCAGTACTTC. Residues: CASRGDGNSYEQYF.

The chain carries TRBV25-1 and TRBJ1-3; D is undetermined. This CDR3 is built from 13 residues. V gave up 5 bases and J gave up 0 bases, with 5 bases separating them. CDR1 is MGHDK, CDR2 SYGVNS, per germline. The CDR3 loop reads CASSKPSGNTIYF. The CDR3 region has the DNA TGTGCCAGCAGTAAACCCTCTGGAAACACCATATATTTT.

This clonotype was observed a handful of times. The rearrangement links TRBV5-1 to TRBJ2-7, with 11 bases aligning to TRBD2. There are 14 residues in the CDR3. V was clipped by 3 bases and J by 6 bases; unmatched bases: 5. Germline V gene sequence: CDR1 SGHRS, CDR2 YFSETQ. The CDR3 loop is CASSSPGLAVEQYF. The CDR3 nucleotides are TGCGCCAGCAGCTCCCCGGGACTAGCGGTCGAGCAGTACTTC. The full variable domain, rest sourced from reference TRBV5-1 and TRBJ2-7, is KAGVTQTPRYLIKTRGQQVTLSCSPISGHRSVSWYQQTPGQGLQFLFEYFSETQRNKGNFPGRFSGRQFSNSRSEMNVSTLELGDSALYLCASSSPGLAVEQYFGPGTRLTVT.

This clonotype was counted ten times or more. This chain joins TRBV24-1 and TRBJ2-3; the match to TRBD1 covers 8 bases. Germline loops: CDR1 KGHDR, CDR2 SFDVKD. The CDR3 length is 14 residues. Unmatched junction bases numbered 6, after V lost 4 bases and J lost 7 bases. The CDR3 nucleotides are TGTGCCACCAGTGACAGGGGGCGCGGTTATACGCAGTATTTT. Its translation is CATSDRGRGYTQYF.

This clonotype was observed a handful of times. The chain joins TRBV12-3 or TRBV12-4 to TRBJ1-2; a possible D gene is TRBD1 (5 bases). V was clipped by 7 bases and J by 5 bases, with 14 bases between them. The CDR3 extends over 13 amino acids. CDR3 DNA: TGTGCCAGCAACGACAGCGGACGGTATGGCTACACCTTC. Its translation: CASNDSGRYGYTF.

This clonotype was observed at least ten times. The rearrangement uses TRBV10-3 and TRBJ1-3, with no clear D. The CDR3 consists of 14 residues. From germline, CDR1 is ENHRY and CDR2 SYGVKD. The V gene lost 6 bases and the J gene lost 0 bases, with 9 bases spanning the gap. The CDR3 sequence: CAISDQSSGNTIYF. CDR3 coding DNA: TGTGCCATCAGCGATCAGAGCTCTGGAAACACCATATATTTT.

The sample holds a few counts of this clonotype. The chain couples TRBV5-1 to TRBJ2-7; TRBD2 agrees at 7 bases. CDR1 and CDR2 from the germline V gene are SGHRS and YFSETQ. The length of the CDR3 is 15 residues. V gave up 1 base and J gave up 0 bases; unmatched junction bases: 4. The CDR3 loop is CASSLNPSGSYEQYF. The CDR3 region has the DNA TGCGCCAGCAGCTTGAATCCTAGCGGCTCCTACGAGCAGTACTTC.

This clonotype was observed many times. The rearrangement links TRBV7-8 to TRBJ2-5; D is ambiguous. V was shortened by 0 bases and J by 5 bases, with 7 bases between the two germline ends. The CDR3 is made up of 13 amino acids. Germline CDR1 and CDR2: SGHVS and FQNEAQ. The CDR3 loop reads CASSLASMETQYF. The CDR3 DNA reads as TGTGCCAGCAGCTTAGCTAGTATGGAGACCCAGTACTTC.